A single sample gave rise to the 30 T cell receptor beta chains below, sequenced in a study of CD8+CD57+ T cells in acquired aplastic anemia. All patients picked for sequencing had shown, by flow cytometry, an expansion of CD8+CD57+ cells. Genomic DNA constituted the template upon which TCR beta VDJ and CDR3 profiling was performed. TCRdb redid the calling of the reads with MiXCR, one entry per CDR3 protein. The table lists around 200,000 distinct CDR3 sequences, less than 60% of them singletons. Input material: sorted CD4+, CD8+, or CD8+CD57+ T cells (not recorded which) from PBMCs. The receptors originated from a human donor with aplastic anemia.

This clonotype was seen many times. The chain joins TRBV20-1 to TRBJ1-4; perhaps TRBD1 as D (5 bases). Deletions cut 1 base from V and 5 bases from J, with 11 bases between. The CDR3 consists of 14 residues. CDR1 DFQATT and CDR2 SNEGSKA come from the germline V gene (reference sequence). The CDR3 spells CSARAPGGNEKLFF. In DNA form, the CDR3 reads TGCAGTGCTAGAGCCCCCGGGGGGAATGAAAAACTGTTTTTT.

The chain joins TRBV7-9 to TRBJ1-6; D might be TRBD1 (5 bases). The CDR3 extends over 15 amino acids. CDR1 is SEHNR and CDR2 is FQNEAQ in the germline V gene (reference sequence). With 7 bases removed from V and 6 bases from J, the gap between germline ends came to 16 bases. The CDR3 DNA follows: TGTGCCAGCATCAGACGGGGGATGGCTAATTCACCCCTCCACTTT. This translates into CASIRRGMANSPLHF.

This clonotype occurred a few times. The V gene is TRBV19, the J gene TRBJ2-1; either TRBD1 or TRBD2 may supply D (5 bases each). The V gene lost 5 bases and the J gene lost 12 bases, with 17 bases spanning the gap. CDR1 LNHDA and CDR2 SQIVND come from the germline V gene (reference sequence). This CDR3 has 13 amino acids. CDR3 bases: TGTGCCAGTAGTGTGGGGCTGGGGGATACGCAGTTCTTC. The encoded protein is CASSVGLGDTQFF.

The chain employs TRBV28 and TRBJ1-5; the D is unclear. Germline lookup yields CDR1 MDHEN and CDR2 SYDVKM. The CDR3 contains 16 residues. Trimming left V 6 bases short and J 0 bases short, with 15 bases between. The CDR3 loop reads CASSKEGLYSNQPQHF. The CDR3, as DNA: TGTGCCAGCAGCAAGGAGGGCCTATATAGCAATCAGCCCCAGCATTTT.

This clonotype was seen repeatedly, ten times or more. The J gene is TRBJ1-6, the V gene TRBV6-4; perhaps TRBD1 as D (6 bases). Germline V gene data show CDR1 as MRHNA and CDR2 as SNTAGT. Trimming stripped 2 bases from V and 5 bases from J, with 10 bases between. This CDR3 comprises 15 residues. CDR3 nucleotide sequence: TGTGCCAGCAGTGACCTAGGGGGGAATAATTCACCCCTCCACTTT. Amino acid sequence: CASSDLGGNNSPLHF.

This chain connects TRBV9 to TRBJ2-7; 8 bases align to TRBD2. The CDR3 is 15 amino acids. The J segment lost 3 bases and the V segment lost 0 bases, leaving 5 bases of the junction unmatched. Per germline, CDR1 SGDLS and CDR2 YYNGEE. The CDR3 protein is CASSVDSGSVYEQYF. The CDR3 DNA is TGTGCCAGCAGCGTAGACAGCGGGAGTGTCTACGAGCAGTACTTC.

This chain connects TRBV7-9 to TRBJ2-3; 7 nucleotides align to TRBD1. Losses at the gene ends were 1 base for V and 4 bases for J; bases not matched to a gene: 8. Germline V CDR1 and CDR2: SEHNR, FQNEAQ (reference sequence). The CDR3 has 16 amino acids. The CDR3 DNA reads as TGTGCCAGCAGCTTAGATTCGGGACAGATACCAGATACGCAGTATTTT. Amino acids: CASSLDSGQIPDTQYF.

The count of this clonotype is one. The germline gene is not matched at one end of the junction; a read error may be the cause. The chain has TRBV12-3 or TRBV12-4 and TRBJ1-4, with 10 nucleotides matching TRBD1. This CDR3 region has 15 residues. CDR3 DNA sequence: TGTGCCAGCAGCCGACGGGGGACAGGGGAGGAAAAGCTGTTTTTT. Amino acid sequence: CASSRRGTGEEKLFF.

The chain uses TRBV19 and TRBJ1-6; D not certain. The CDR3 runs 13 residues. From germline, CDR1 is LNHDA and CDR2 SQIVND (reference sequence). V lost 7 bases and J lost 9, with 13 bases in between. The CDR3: CASTPGNGSPLHF. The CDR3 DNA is TGTGCCAGTACCCCCGGGAATGGTTCACCCCTCCACTTT.

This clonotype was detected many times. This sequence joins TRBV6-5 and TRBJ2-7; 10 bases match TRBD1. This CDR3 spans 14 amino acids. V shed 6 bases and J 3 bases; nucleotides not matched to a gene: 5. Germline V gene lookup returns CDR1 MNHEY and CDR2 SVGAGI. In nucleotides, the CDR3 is TGTGCCAGCAGCCCCGGGACAGGGGACTACGAGCAGTACTTC. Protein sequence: CASSPGTGDYEQYF.

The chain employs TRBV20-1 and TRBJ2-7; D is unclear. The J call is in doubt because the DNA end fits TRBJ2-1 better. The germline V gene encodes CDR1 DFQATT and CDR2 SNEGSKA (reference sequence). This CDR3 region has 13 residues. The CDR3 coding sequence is TGCAGTGCTAGTGTAAGCTCCTACAATGAGCAGTTCTTC. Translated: CSASVSSYNEQFF.

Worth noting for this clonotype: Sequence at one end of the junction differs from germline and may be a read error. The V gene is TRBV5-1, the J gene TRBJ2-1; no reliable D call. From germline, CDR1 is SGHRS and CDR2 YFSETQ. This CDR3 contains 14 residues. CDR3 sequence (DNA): TGCGCCAGCAGTGCTGGACGCTCCTACAATGAGCGGTTCTTC. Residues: CASSAGRSYNERFF.

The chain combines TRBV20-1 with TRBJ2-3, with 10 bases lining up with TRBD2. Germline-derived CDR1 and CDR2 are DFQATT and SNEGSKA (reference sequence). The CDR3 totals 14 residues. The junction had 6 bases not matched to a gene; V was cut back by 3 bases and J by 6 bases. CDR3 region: CSASVAGGLDTQYF. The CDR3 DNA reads TGCAGTGCTAGTGTAGCGGGGGGTTTGGATACGCAGTATTTT.

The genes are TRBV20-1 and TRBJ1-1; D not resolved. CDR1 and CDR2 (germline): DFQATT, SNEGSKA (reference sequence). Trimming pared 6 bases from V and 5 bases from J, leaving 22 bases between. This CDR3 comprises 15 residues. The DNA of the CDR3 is TGCAGTGCCCGTGACGACGGACGAACGGGTACTGAAGCTTTCTTT. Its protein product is CSARDDGRTGTEAFF.

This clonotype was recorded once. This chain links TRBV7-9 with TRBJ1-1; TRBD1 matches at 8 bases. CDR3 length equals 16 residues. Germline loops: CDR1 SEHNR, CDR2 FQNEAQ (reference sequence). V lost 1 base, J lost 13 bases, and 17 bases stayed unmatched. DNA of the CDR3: TGTGCCAGCAGCTTAGGTCAGGGGGACAGGCTAGGGTTAGTTTTCTTT. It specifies CASSLGQGDRLGLVFF.

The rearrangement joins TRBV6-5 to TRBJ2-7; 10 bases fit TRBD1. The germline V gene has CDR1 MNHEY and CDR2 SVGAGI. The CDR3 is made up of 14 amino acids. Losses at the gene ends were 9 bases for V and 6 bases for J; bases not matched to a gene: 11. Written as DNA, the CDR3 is TGTGCCAGTCAGGAGGGACAGGGGTACGGCGAGCAGTACTTC. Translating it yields CASQEGQGYGEQYF.

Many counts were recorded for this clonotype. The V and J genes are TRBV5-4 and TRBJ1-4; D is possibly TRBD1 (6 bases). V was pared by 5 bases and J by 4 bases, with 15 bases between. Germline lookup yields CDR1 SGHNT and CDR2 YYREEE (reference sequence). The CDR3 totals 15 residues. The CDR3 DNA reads TGTGCCAGCAGTCGAGGGGGGCTAGGTAATGAAAAACTGTTTTTT. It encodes CASSRGGLGNEKLFF.

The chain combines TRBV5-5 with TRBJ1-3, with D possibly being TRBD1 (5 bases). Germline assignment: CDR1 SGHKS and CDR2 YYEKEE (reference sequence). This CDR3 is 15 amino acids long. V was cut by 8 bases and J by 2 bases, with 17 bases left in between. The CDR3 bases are TGTGCCAGTTACCCCTGGGCGGGGGCTGGAAACACCATATATTTT. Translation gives CASYPWAGAGNTIYF.

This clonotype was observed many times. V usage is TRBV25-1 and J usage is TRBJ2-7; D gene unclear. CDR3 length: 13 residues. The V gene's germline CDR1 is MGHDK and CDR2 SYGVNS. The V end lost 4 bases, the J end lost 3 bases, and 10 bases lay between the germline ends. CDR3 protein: CASSARFIYEQYF. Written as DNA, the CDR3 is TGTGCCAGCAGTGCGCGTTTTATCTACGAGCAGTACTTC.

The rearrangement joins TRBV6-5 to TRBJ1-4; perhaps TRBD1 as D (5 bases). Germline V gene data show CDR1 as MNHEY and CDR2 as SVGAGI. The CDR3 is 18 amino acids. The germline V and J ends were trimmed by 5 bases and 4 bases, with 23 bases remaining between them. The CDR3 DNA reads TGTGCCAGCAGTCGGCGGGGGAACCGTGGCTACAATAATGAAAAACTGTTTTTT. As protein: CASSRRGNRGYNNEKLFF.

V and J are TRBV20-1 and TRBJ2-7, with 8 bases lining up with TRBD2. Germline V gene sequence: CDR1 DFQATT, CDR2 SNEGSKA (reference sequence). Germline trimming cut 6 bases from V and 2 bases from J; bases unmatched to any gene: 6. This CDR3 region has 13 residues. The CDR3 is CSAPLAGTYEQYF. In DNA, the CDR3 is TGCAGTGCCCCCTTAGCGGGGACCTACGAGCAGTACTTC.

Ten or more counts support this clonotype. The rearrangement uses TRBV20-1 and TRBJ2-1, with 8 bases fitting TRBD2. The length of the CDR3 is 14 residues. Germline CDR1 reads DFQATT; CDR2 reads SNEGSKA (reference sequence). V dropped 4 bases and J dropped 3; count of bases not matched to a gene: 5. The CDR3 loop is CSAKAGAYYNEQFF. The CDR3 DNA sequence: TGCAGTGCTAAAGCGGGGGCTTACTACAATGAGCAGTTCTTC.

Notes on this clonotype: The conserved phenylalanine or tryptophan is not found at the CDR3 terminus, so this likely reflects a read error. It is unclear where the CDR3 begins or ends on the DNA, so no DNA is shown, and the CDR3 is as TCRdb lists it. CDR3 residues: CSAPDRGRD. The chain joins TRBV20-1 to TRBJ1-4; the table's TRBD1 call for D was not verified on the DNA. The CDR3 is 9 residues long, ends included. Germline V gene data show CDR1 as DFQATT and CDR2 as SNEGSKA (reference sequence).

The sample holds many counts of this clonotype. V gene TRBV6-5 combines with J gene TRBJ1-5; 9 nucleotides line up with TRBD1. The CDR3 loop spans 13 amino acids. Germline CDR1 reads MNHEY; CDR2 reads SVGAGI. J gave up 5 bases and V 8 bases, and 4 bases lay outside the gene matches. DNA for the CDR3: TGTGCCAGCTACAGGGGGCCGGATCAGCCCCAGCATTTT. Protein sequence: CASYRGPDQPQHF.

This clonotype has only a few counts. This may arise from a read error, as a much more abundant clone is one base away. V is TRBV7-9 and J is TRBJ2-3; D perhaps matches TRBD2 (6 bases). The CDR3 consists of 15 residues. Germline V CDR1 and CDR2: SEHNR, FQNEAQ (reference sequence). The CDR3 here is CASGLGGQRTDTQYF. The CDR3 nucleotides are TGTGCCAGCGGCTTAGGAGGGCAGCGCACAGATACGCAGTATTTT. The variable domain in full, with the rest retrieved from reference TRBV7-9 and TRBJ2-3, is DTGVSQNPRHKITKRGQNVTFRCDPISEHNRLYWYRQTLGQGPEFLTYFQNEAQLEKSRLLSDRFSAERPKGSFSTLEIQRTEQGDSAMYLCASGLGGQRTDTQYFGPGTRLTVL.

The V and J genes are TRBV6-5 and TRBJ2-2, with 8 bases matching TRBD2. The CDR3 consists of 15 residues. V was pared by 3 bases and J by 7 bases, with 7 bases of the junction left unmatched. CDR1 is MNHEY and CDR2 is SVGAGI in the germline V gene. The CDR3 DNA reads TGTGCCAGCAGTTATGACGGGAGGGACCTCGGGGAGCTGTTTTTT. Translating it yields CASSYDGRDLGELFF.

CDR3 bases: TGTGCCAGCAGCTTAGGGGACAGGGCCTATGGCTACACCTTC. Translation: CASSLGDRAYGYTF. V gene TRBV7-6 combines with J gene TRBJ1-2, with 9 bases matching TRBD1. V dropped 1 base and J dropped 4; count of bases not matched to a gene: 1. The CDR3 runs 14 residues. Per the germline V gene, CDR1 is SGHVS and CDR2 is FNYEAQ.

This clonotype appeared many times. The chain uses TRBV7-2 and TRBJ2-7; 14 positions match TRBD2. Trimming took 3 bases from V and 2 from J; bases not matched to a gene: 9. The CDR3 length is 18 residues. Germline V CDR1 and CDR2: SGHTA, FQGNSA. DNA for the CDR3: TGTGCCAGCAGCTTTGCCGGGACTAGCGGGGGTCGAGCCTACGAGCAGTACTTC. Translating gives CASSFAGTSGGRAYEQYF.

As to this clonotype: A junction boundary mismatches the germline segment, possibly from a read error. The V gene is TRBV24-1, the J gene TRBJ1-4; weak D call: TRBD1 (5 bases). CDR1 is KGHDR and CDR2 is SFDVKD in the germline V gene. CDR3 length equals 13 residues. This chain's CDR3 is CATSAGGNGKLFF. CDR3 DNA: TGTGCCACCAGCGCGGGGGGGAATGGAAAACTGTTTTTT.

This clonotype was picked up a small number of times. The CDR3 DNA reads as TGTGCCAGCAGCGGGGGAGGGCGAAATGGCTACACCTTC. Protein sequence: CASSGGGRNGYTF. The rearrangement joins TRBV6-7 to TRBJ1-2, with a weak D call TRBD1 (5 bases). TRBV6-7 is an ORF for which the function is uncertain. CDR3 size: 13 residues. Between the trimmed V and J ends, which lost 6 bases and 6 bases, there was a span of 14 bases.